These T cell receptor beta chains were read from a single sample in a study of Ad26.COV2.S vaccination and SARS-CoV-2 variants. Sequencing used immunoSEQ multiplex PCR; TCRdb keeps in-frame clones, though not all of them. The sample lists about 680,000 clones, 80% to 90% occurring once. Specimen: peripheral blood, collected in a trial of Ad26.COV2.S vaccine versus placebo. These receptors came from a person aged 18-65 years who received the Ad26.COV2.S COVID-19 vaccine or a placebo. Each CDR3 is given with its conserved first and last residue. Fields, in order: clone size, D gene, J gene, V gene, CDR3 DNA, CDR3 protein. A D gene is named only where the DNA matches it firmly. Clone size appears in some rows only: once, few, many, or a class for an expanded clone.

size: .
D: .
J: TRBJ1-1
V: TRBV14
DNA: TGTGCCAGCAGCCAAGATGGGAACACTGAAGCTTTCTTT
CDR3: CASSQDGNTEAFF

size: .
D: TRBD2
J: TRBJ2-1
V: TRBV25-1
DNA: TGTGCCAGCAGTGAAGCGCGAGCGGGAATCAATGAGCAGTTCTTC
CDR3: CASSEARAGINEQFF

size: .
D: .
J: TRBJ2-3
V: TRBV2
DNA: TGTGCCAGCAGTGAGACGATCGGCCGCACAGATACGCAGTATTTT
CDR3: CASSETIGRTDTQYF

size: .
D: TRBD2
J: TRBJ2-1
V: TRBV2
DNA: TGTGCCAGCAGTGAGGGGACTAGCGGACACAATGAGCAGTTCTTC
CDR3: CASSEGTSGHNEQFF

size: .
D: .
J: TRBJ1-1
V: TRBV5-5
DNA: TGTGCCAGCAGCCCGTGGCAGTTCCTGGGGAACACTGAAGCTTTCTTT
CDR3: CASSPWQFLGNTEAFF

size: .
D: TRBD1
J: TRBJ1-4
V: TRBV18
DNA: TGTGCCAGCTCACCGTACAGGGGGTTTGGAGAAAAACTGTTTTTT
CDR3: CASSPYRGFGEKLFF

size: .
D: .
J: TRBJ2-1
V: TRBV6-6
DNA: TGTGCCAGCAGCCAACAGCTGGAGTTTATCCGTAATGAGCAGTTCTTC
CDR3: CASSQQLEFIRNEQFF

size: .
D: .
J: TRBJ2-3
V: TRBV5-1
DNA: TGCGCCAGCAGCTTGTGGGGGACGGGTCCAGATACGCAGTATTTT
CDR3: CASSLWGTGPDTQYF

size: .
D: .
J: TRBJ1-5
V: TRBV7-2
DNA: TGTGCCAGCAGCTTAGTGACGGGTTTCAATCAGCCCCAGCATTTT
CDR3: CASSLVTGFNQPQHF

size: .
D: .
J: TRBJ1-1
V: TRBV27
DNA: TGTGCCAGCAGTTGGGGAACTGAAGCTTTCTTT
CDR3: CASSWGTEAFF

size: .
D: .
J: TRBJ2-7
V: TRBV6-5
DNA: TGTGCCAGCAGTTACGGGCAAACCTACGAGCAGTACTTC
CDR3: CASSYGQTYEQYF

size: once
D: TRBD1
J: TRBJ2-7
V: TRBV19
DNA: TGTGCCAGTAGGCGAACGGGACAGAGCTCCTACGAGCAGTACTTC
CDR3: CASRRTGQSSYEQYF

size: .
D: .
J: TRBJ1-2
V: TRBV7-3
DNA: TGTGCCAGCAGCTTAACAGGGGGAACTAACTATGGCTACACCTTC
CDR3: CASSLTGGTNYGYTF

size: .
D: .
J: TRBJ2-7
V: TRBV30
DNA: TGTGCCTGGAGTCTGATACAGGGATACGAGCAGTACTTC
CDR3: CAWSLIQGYEQYF

size: .
D: .
J: TRBJ1-5
V: TRBV6-2/TRBV6-3
DNA: TGTGCCAGCAGTAATGGACAGACCAATCAGCCCCAGCATTTT
CDR3: CASSNGQTNQPQHF

size: .
D: .
J: TRBJ1-3
V: TRBV6-5
DNA: TGTGCCAGCAGTTACGGAGATGGAAACACCATATATTTT
CDR3: CASSYGDGNTIYF

size: .
D: TRBD1
J: TRBJ1-5
V: TRBV30
DNA: TGTGCCTGGAGTACCCACAGGGGGGGGAATCAGCCCCAGCATTTT
CDR3: CAWSTHRGGNQPQHF

size: .
D: .
J: TRBJ1-2
V: TRBV12-3/TRBV12-4
DNA: TGTGCCAGCAGTTTTGACGGGAAAGGGTTC
CDR3: CASSFDGKGF

size: .
D: TRBD2
J: TRBJ2-4
V: TRBV3-1/TRBV3-2
DNA: TGTGCCAGCAGCCAGTTAGCGGGAGGAAACAAAAACATTCAGTACTTC
CDR3: CASSQLAGGNKNIQYF

size: .
D: TRBD1
J: TRBJ1-1
V: TRBV6-5
DNA: TGTGCCAGCAGTTACTATCAACAGGGGACTGAAGCTTTCTTT
CDR3: CASSYYQQGTEAFF

size: .
D: .
J: TRBJ1-5
V: TRBV15
DNA: TGTGCCACCAGCCGGGGGGGTACCCAGCATTTT
CDR3: CATSRGGTQHF

size: .
D: TRBD2
J: TRBJ2-4
V: TRBV27
DNA: TGTGCCAGCAGTCCGCGGGGGGGGCTTGCCAAAAACATTCAGTACTTC
CDR3: CASSPRGGLAKNIQYF

size: .
D: .
J: TRBJ2-7
V: TRBV6-6
DNA: TGTGCCAGCAGCGAACCGGGATTTTACACCTACGAGCAGTACTTC
CDR3: CASSEPGFYTYEQYF

size: .
D: .
J: TRBJ1-5
V: TRBV19
DNA: TGTGCCAGTAGTATGGTGGTGGGGAATCAGCCCCAGCATTTT
CDR3: CASSMVVGNQPQHF

size: .
D: TRBD2
J: TRBJ2-2
V: TRBV5-4
DNA: TGTGCCAGCAGCTTGGCCCCAGCGGGGTCTGGGGAGCTGTTTTTT
CDR3: CASSLAPAGSGELFF

size: .
D: TRBD2
J: TRBJ2-3
V: TRBV7-9
DNA: TGTGCCAGCAGCTCAGCGGGGAGCACAGATACGCAGTATTTT
CDR3: CASSSAGSTDTQYF

size: many
D: .
J: TRBJ2-7
V: TRBV30
DNA: TGTGCCTGGAGTGTAAAGAGTTTGGGGGCGACCTACTACGAGCAGTACTTC
CDR3: CAWSVKSLGATYYEQYF

size: .
D: TRBD2
J: TRBJ2-7
V: TRBV19
DNA: TGTGCCAGTAGCCCCACTAGCGGGCCCTACGAGCAGTACTTC
CDR3: CASSPTSGPYEQYF

size: .
D: TRBD2
J: TRBJ2-1
V: TRBV30
DNA: TGTGCCTGGAGGACCCCAGAGACTAGCGGATTCTACAATGAGCAGTTCTTC
CDR3: CAWRTPETSGFYNEQFF

size: .
D: TRBD1
J: TRBJ1-2
V: TRBV25-1
DNA: TGTGCCAGCAGTGATTACGACAGGGCCTATGGCTACACCTTC
CDR3: CASSDYDRAYGYTF

size: .
D: TRBD1
J: TRBJ2-7
V: TRBV19
DNA: TGTGCCAGTAGTATGGGGACAGGGCCATACGAGCAGTACTTC
CDR3: CASSMGTGPYEQYF

size: few
D: .
J: TRBJ1-1
V: TRBV30
DNA: TGTGCCTGGAGTGTACTGAGCACTGAAGCTTTCTTT
CDR3: CAWSVLSTEAFF

size: .
D: .
J: TRBJ1-2
V: TRBV7-6
DNA: TGTGCCAGCAGCTTAGCAGAGGGACCGTACTATGGCTACACCTTC
CDR3: CASSLAEGPYYGYTF

size: .
D: .
J: TRBJ2-7
V: TRBV7-9
DNA: TGTGCCAGCAGCTTCCAATGGGAGCAGTACTTC
CDR3: CASSFQWEQYF

size: .
D: TRBD2
J: TRBJ2-1
V: TRBV15
DNA: TGTGCCACCAGCAGAGGGACTAGCGGGAGGTACAATGAGCAGTTCTTC
CDR3: CATSRGTSGRYNEQFF

size: .
D: .
J: TRBJ1-5
V: TRBV3-1/TRBV3-2
DNA: TGTGCCAGCAGCCAGGGGGGTAGCAATCAGCCCCAGCATTTT
CDR3: CASSQGGSNQPQHF

size: .
D: .
J: TRBJ2-1
V: TRBV30
DNA: TGTGCCTGGAGTCGCGGATTGGACAATGAGCAGTTCTTC
CDR3: CAWSRGLDNEQFF

size: .
D: TRBD2
J: TRBJ2-3
V: TRBV5-5
DNA: TGTGCCAGCAGCTTGGGTGCCGGGACTAGCAATCCCACAGATACGCAGTATTTT
CDR3: CASSLGAGTSNPTDTQYF

size: .
D: .
J: TRBJ2-1
V: TRBV4-2
DNA: TGTGCCAGCAGCCGGGGGAATGAGCAGTTCTTC
CDR3: CASSRGNEQFF

size: few
D: .
J: TRBJ1-5
V: TRBV5-6
DNA: TGTGCCAGCAGCTTGGCGGGTTCGTATCAGCCCCAGCATTTT
CDR3: CASSLAGSYQPQHF

size: .
D: .
J: TRBJ1-1
V: TRBV27
DNA: TGTGCCAGCAGTTTACAAGGGTCTATGAACACTGAAGCTTTCTTT
CDR3: CASSLQGSMNTEAFF

size: .
D: TRBD1
J: TRBJ1-6
V: TRBV5-1
DNA: TGCGCCAGCAGCTTGGAGGGACAGGGGAATTCACCCCTCCACTTT
CDR3: CASSLEGQGNSPLHF

size: .
D: .
J: TRBJ2-3
V: TRBV5-1
DNA: TGCGCCAGCAGCCCAGGCCGCACAGATACGCAGTATTTT
CDR3: CASSPGRTDTQYF

size: .
D: .
J: TRBJ2-7
V: TRBV2
DNA: TGTGCCAGCAGGCGGGACGGTTCCTACGAGCAGTACTTC
CDR3: CASRRDGSYEQYF

size: .
D: .
J: TRBJ1-5
V: TRBV5-8
DNA: TGTGCCAGCAGTTCCCTTAGTCCCAATCAGCCCCAGCATTTT
CDR3: CASSSLSPNQPQHF